This T cell receptor (beta chain) stems from a study of cytomegalovirus exposure and HLA in healthy donors listed by TCRdb under 2017. Concerning the study at large: An earlier analysis of several hundred of the donors reported approximately 260 Gb of sequence data and 90 million to 120 million unique TCR beta sequences obtained from 180 million or so T cells. Roughly 320 gigabases of sequencing data and around 80 million unique TCR sequences made up an early release that covered roughly 670 HLA-typed donors. Of the 300 to 400 genotyped donors, approximately 83% fell in the genetic ancestry cluster associated with self-reported Caucasian donors. The study was designed to test whether signatures of past pathogen exposure could be identified by cataloging public T cell receptors. The T cell repertoires of some 670 subjects were profiled by immunosequencing and related to cytomegalovirus serostatus. Along with the approximately 620-subject first cohort, a separate validation cohort of around 110 different subjects was used. To predict cytomegalovirus infection status, the study combined high-throughput TCR immunosequencing, statistical association of individual TCRs with disease status, and machine learning. A later analysis re-examined previously published TCR beta repertoires from around 670 donors and added high-resolution HLA genotyping to investigate patterns of TCR occurrence. Rather than using new phenotypic data, the later analysis identified candidate immune exposures from TCR beta sequences and from how often those sequences occurred across donors. An earlier analysis of approximately 580 of the donors used high-throughput TCR beta sequencing to judge whether each TCR beta V gene segment behaved as functional or pseudogenic. Donor age, sex, ethnicity and CMV serostatus were compiled together with the repertoire data. A later genetic analysis took genome-wide SNP genotypes for about 55% of the roughly 670 donors and used that subset as a discovery cohort. All discovery cohort repertoires had been generated on a single sequencing platform. HLA typing covered class I and class II loci at four-digit resolution. Typing coverage differed by locus: A, B, C, DRB1 and DQB1 were typed in about 629-630 donors, DQA1 in approximately 520, DPA1 in around 610, and DPB1 in approximately 450. Roughly five DR-DQ haplotypes were handled as single units for association and clustering because linkage in the cohort was strong. Across some 400 genotyped donors of the cohort, an average of roughly 230,000 unique TCR beta nucleotide sequences per donor were sequenced, and roughly 20% of those sequences were non-productive.

Library creation used the immunoSEQ multiplex PCR assay. A mixture of 60 forward primers for TCR Vbeta segments and 13 reverse primers for TCR Jbeta segments was used in the multiplex PCR. Amplification of the CDR3 region of rearranged TCR beta genes was performed with a multiplex PCR assay on genomic DNA. Amplified TCR beta libraries were sequenced as 87-base-pair reads on the Illumina HiSeq System. Per the authors' processing: In a later analysis, roughly 80 million unique TCR beta chains were counted across the roughly 700 repertoires, and around 11 million of these chains were shared by at least two donors. A nearest-neighbor algorithm error-corrected the raw reads and collapsed the reads into unique sequences, merging closely related sequences to remove PCR and sequencing errors. To assign V, D and J gene segments, CDR3 sequences were aligned to IMGT reference sequences. For a sequence to be retained, a match of at least six nucleotides to both a V gene segment and a J gene segment was required. A rearrangement counted as productive if the CDR3 had no stop codons and remained in frame with V and J, and every other rearrangement counted as non-productive. Following IMGT convention, CDR3 was defined as the stretch from the second conserved V-encoded cysteine up to the conserved J-encoded phenylalanine. Sequences without an unambiguous match to a single V gene segment were excluded from the earlier analysis of a few hundred of the donors. An earlier analysis of 587 of the donors classified V segments as functional when productive rearrangements were above 56.7% and as segregating when the standard deviation between donors was above 5%. A statistical classification framework was developed to diagnose cytomegalovirus status using the catalog of TCR beta chain sequences. In a later analysis, V and J genes were assigned by comparing TCR nucleotide sequences against IMGT/GENE-DB human TR gene sequences. A later analysis assigned CDR3 sequences and most-parsimonious VDJ recombination scenarios with the TCRdist pipeline. In a later analysis, each TCR beta chain was defined by its CDR3 amino acid sequence together with its V-gene family, and reads lacking a unique V-gene family were excluded. To address suspected cross-contamination and a sequencing artifact, a later analysis removed around 590 highly shared, low-generation-probability nucleotide sequences. For each public chain, a later analysis derived a clonal expansion index from normalized ranks of inferred template counts within each repertoire. A later analysis computed generation probabilities with a VDJ recombination model fitted to out-of-frame rearrangements, and checked the results against IGoR. A later analysis scored TCR-TCR, TCR-HLA and TCR-CMV co-occurrence with hypergeometric tests, applying a repertoire-size bias correction to TCR pairs. In a later analysis, false discovery rates were estimated by permuting HLA or CMV assignments 20 times. In a later analysis, co-occurring TCRs were grouped using DBSCAN, with TCRdist sequence similarity added in when clustering inside HLA-allele-positive subsets. Repertoires with fewer than 30,000 or more than 120,000 public chains, plus five repertoires with anomalous nucleotide sharing, were excluded from co-occurrence clustering. In its TCRdb copy, this immuneACCESS table keeps in-frame sequences only and misses some clones. Where compared with another copy, unresolved V genes explain less than half of these, and the others have no known cause. That table gives V, J and clone size, and the DNA gave D and trimming. The sample table contains about 59,000 clones; only one count was recorded for roughly four fifths of them. The ten largest account for 1.5% to 2% of the sample.

Study-wide findings and limitations: At a false discovery rate of 0.05, a later analysis linked 15,000 to 20,000 TCR beta sequences to specific HLA alleles. While some public TCRs were present in many individuals, most TCR sequences turned up only very rarely across donors. A cluster of highly shared sequence variants was judged likely to represent a technical artifact of the sequencing pipeline. The authors suggested that the approach could potentially be generalized to other disease states and immunological phenotypes. Most CMV-associated TCR beta chains appeared to be HLA-restricted in a later analysis, and the HLA associations seemed to be driven largely by CMV exposure. Because counts were too low, approximately 18 rarely observed V segments, including chromosome 9 orphons, were excluded from the earlier analysis of about 500 of the donors. An association between a missense DCLRE1C variant and V-gene and J-gene trimming of TCR beta chains was found in a later genetic analysis and replicated in an independent cohort. A further reported finding was that TCR beta sequences accurately predicted the HLA-A and HLA-B alleles for most subjects in the first cohort. When HLA alleles, especially DR and DQ, strongly co-occurred, attributing TCR associations to individual alleles was difficult. A few of the identified cytomegalovirus-associated TCR beta chains were confirmed in vitro to be specific for cytomegalovirus antigens. This cohort had only TCR beta chains sequenced, and the lack of alpha or paired-chain data limited which features could be detected. In a later analysis, TCR association rates were found to vary across HLA loci, with the most associated TCRs seen for DRB1 alleles and the fewest for HLA-C alleles. Immune exposure information for the cohort was limited to CMV serostatus. Linkage disequilibrium might explain the correlated functional status among segregating V segments, but an unknown experimental factor could not be ruled out. Several of the top co-occurrence clusters appeared to be linked to parvovirus B19, influenza, CMV and Epstein-Barr virus, according to a later analysis. Because HLA typing was missing for some donors at each locus, association tests included only the typed subset. According to a later genetic analysis, donors in an Asian-associated ancestry cluster had fewer N-insertions in productive TCRs than the approximately 650-donor mean. Some IMGT-functional V segments, including TRBV6-2 and TRBV6-3, could not be distinguished by the 87-base-pair reads and were therefore excluded. In an earlier analysis of several hundred of the donors, most TCR beta V segments were observed in productive rearrangements about 87% or about 30% of the time, broadly matching IMGT annotations. A later analysis found that HLA-associated TCR beta chains were more clonally expanded and had lower generation probabilities than equally common non-associated chains. The study gave a list of 150 to 200 TCR beta chains associated with cytomegalovirus. The presence/absence analyses assumed that sequencing depth was roughly uniform across donors, and that assumption may not be true. In both the original and validation cohorts, the classifier was reported to diagnose cytomegalovirus status with high specificity and sensitivity.

The cohort consisted of hundreds of healthy bone marrow donors. All cohort members were sampled while nominally healthy, although unrecorded immune exposures were likely present. Of the approximately 700 cohort members, almost 300 had positive CMV serostatus and 352 had negative CMV serostatus, and CMV serostatus was not recorded for the donor. A peripheral blood sample was provided by each donor, and peripheral blood mononuclear cells were used for TCR beta sequencing. Genomic DNA was extracted from the blood cell samples with the Qiagen DNeasy Blood Extraction Kit. This clone was found once. Its antigen remains unidentified. Base-call qualities are not available, and no considerably larger clone is one nucleotide away. The CDR3 numbers 13 residues from cysteine through phenylalanine. Only CDR3 DNA remains: 39 bases, in frame from the first base. V drops 7 bases and J drops 0 bases, leaving 6 bases in between. CDR1 LNHDA and CDR2 SQIVND were looked up in the germline V gene (reference sequence).

Material for sequencing was PBMCs. The source of this sequence is a human donor in good health. The receptor chain draws on TRBV19 and TRBJ1-4; perhaps TRBD1 is the D gene, with 5 bases matching. The CDR3: CASTGATNEKLFF. The DNA sequence follows: TGTGCCAGTACGGGGGCAACTAATGAAAAACTGTTTTTT.